This T cell receptor beta chain appears in the sequencing data of a study of beta chain features in type 1 diabetes. As concerns this clone: The antigen is unknown.

The V gene's germline CDR1 is MNHNY and CDR2 SVGAGI (reference sequence). V was pared by 0 bases and J by 5 bases, with 8 bases between. The CDR3 is 13 amino acids. Regarding the study as a whole: Individuals with type 1 diabetes displayed fewer insertions and more deletions at VDJ junctions. People with Type 1 diabetes carried modestly yet significantly shorter TCRB CDR3s in all four CD4+ subsets.

Every isolated RNA sample was fully reverse transcribed, so sequencing captured expressed TCRB transcripts. Method: immunoSEQ multiplex PCR; TCRdb's copy keeps in-frame clones and lacks some. The sample holds tens of thousands of clones, about 40% seen once. This chain connects TRBV6-6 to TRBJ2-7; D is undetermined. The sample taken for sequencing was Tregs from blood. This TCR was recovered from a man aged 25 to 40 with type 1 diabetes. The CDR3 DNA is TGTGCCAGCAGTTACTCGCCAGGAAACGAGCAGTACTTC. Translating it yields CASSYSPGNEQYF.